This T cell receptor (beta chain) emerged from a study of blood T cell repertoires in COVID-19. V shed 3 bases, J shed 8 bases, and the junction held 8 bases outside the gene matches. The CDR3 totals 15 residues. CDR1 and CDR2 (germline): MNHNS, SASEGT. Per the authors' pipeline: Quantification of nucleated cells was approximated via reference gene primer amplification. Data came from immunoSEQ multiplex PCR; TCRdb stores just in-frame clones and leaves some out. V and J calls and clone size follow that table, whereas D and trimming were derived from the DNA. This sample carries about 12,000 clones, more than 65% of them seen once, and the ten largest clones take roughly a tenth.

The chain is built from TRBV6-1 and TRBJ1-2; 11 bases are a match to TRBD1. The clonotype was recovered from a man aged 60-69 years with COVID-19, enrolled during active disease. Sequencing used peripheral blood. CDR3 bases: TGTGCCAGCAGTGAGGAGGACAGGGGGCGCCGGGGCTACACCTTC. Translating it yields CASSEEDRGRRGYTF.